The clone carrying this T cell receptor (beta chain) was picked up many times. The antigen is not known. Individual cDNA molecules (in the library) carried attached unique molecular identifiers. In TCRdb, the RACE reads were re-called with MiXCR into one record per CDR3 protein. The sample lists approximately 100,000 distinct CDR3 sequences, 8% to 10% seen once, with around 4% in the top ten. Specified time point: pre-sensitization, week 0. As to treatment: therapeutic diphenylcyclopropenone sensitization with weekly scalp DPC. The entry originates in a study of human T cells and chemical hapten exposure. Turning to the study itself: Application of 0.01% DPC to the upper back was done by patch test, with a reading at 6 days. Notes on the study in general: Expanded TCRs formed significantly more large CDR3 similarity clusters than controls.

Trimming cost V 3 bases and J 2 bases, with 12 bases left between them. The germline gives CDR1 SGHKS, CDR2 YYEKEE (reference sequence). The CDR3 length is 14 residues. The receptor's source is a woman aged 40 to 50 with alopecia areata. Some clones in this sample may be carry-over from other donors' samples. J is TRBJ2-7 and V is TRBV5-5, with D unclear. Sample: whole blood, taken in connection with sensitization to the hapten diphenylcyclopropenone (DPC). Here the CDR3 DNA reads TGTGCCAGCAGCTCCGACACTCGAACCTACGAGCAGTACTTC. Translating it yields CASSSDTRTYEQYF.